This T cell receptor beta chain comes out of a study of Ad26.COV2.S vaccination and SARS-CoV-2 variants. Overall study: Trial arm assignment for the donor was COV1001 Ad26.COV2.S.

Of note for this clone: Its cognate antigen is unknown.

The repertoire was sequenced with immunoSEQ multiplex PCR; TCRdb's copy has only in-frame clones and lacks some. The profile shows around 450,000 clones, approximately 89% of them singletons. Treatment indicated: about 20 received Ad26.COV2.S at low or high dose, single or two shots; 5 received placebo; per-sample allocation not given. Sampling occurred on day 63 after the first vaccine or placebo injection. Immunization relied on an Ad26 vector, which expressed Wuhan-strain SARS-CoV-2 spike. Whole-study results and caveats: People who got the vaccine or the placebo had similar non-spike TCR breadth.

Between the trimmed V and J ends, which lost 2 bases and 3 bases, there was a span of 9 bases. The CDR3 totals 14 residues. CDR1 and CDR2 from the germline V gene are MNHEY and SVGAGI. The V call is TRBV6-5, the J call TRBJ2-3; a possible D gene is TRBD1 (5 bases). This TCR derives from a person between 18 and 65 years old who received the Ad26.COV2.S COVID-19 vaccine or a placebo. The sequencing used peripheral blood, collected in a trial of Ad26.COV2.S vaccine versus placebo. CDR3 DNA: TGTGCCAGCAGTTACGGGCAGGGAACAGATACGCAGTATTTT. Translated: CASSYGQGTDTQYF.